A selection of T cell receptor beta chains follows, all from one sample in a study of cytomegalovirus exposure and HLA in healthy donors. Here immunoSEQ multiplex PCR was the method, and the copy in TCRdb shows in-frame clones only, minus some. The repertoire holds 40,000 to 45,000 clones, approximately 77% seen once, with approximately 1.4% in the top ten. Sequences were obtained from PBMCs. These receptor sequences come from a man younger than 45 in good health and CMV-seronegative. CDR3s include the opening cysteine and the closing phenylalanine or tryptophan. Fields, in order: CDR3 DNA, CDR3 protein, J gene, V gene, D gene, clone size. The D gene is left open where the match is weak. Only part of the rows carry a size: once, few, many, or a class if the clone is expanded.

CDR3nt: TGTGCCAGCAGTGAAGCTGTACAGAGCAATCAGCCCCAGCATTTT
CDR3aa: CASSEAVQSNQPQHF
j_gene: TRBJ1-5
v_gene: TRBV2
d_gene: -
abundance: few

CDR3nt: TGTGCCAGCAGCCAGCCCTTAGCGGCCGCGGGCACAGATACGCAGTATTTT
CDR3aa: CASSQPLAAAGTDTQYF
j_gene: TRBJ2-3
v_gene: TRBV7-2
d_gene: -
abundance: -

CDR3nt: TGTGCCAGCAGCATCCAACTGGGGCAAAATTCACCCCTCCACTTT
CDR3aa: CASSIQLGQNSPLHF
j_gene: TRBJ1-6
v_gene: TRBV7-9
d_gene: -
abundance: -

CDR3nt: TGTGCCAGCAGTGAATCGAGTAGCGGGAGACAGGGCACAGATACGCAGTATTTT
CDR3aa: CASSESSSGRQGTDTQYF
j_gene: TRBJ2-3
v_gene: TRBV25-1
d_gene: TRBD2
abundance: -

CDR3nt: TGTGCCAGCAGCTCACACAGGGGCCTAGAGACCCAGTACTTC
CDR3aa: CASSSHRGLETQYF
j_gene: TRBJ2-5
v_gene: TRBV7-8
d_gene: TRBD1
abundance: -

CDR3nt: TGTGCCAGCAGTAGCGGGTATACTACCTACGAGCAGTACTTC
CDR3aa: CASSSGYTTYEQYF
j_gene: TRBJ2-7
v_gene: TRBV28
d_gene: -
abundance: -

CDR3nt: TGTGCCACCAGCAGAGATCTTGATGCTAGCGGGAGATCCGGGGAGCTGTTTTTT
CDR3aa: CATSRDLDASGRSGELFF
j_gene: TRBJ2-2
v_gene: TRBV15
d_gene: TRBD2
abundance: -

CDR3nt: TGTGCCAGCAGTGCCCCCGGGACACTTACCTACGAGCAGTACTTC
CDR3aa: CASSAPGTLTYEQYF
j_gene: TRBJ2-7
v_gene: TRBV27
d_gene: -
abundance: -

CDR3nt: TGTGCCAGCAGTTACGGGACAGGGCGCGCCTCCTACGAGCAGTACTTC
CDR3aa: CASSYGTGRASYEQYF
j_gene: TRBJ2-7
v_gene: TRBV6-5
d_gene: TRBD1
abundance: -

CDR3nt: TGTGCCTGGAGTGTGGGGCAGGGGTACAATGAGCAGTTCTTC
CDR3aa: CAWSVGQGYNEQFF
j_gene: TRBJ2-1
v_gene: TRBV30
d_gene: -
abundance: -

CDR3nt: TGTGCCAGCAGCTCCTATCAGGGTAGGGTGAACACTGAAGCTTTCTTT
CDR3aa: CASSSYQGRVNTEAFF
j_gene: TRBJ1-1
v_gene: TRBV5-6
d_gene: -
abundance: -

CDR3nt: TGTGCCAGCACCATTCCCGGGACTAGCGAGAGGACCGGGGAGCTGTTTTTT
CDR3aa: CASTIPGTSERTGELFF
j_gene: TRBJ2-2
v_gene: TRBV28
d_gene: TRBD2
abundance: -

CDR3nt: TGTGCCAAACAATGGGGGGGGCAAGAGACCCAGTACTTC
CDR3aa: CAKQWGGQETQYF
j_gene: TRBJ2-5
v_gene: TRBV2
d_gene: TRBD2
abundance: -

CDR3nt: TGTGCCAGCAGCCTCGGACTAGCGGGAGTTGTTGAGCAGTTCTTC
CDR3aa: CASSLGLAGVVEQFF
j_gene: TRBJ2-1
v_gene: TRBV7-3
d_gene: TRBD2
abundance: few

CDR3nt: TGCAGCGTGACCACCGGGACAGGCTTCTACGAGCAGTACTTC
CDR3aa: CSVTTGTGFYEQYF
j_gene: TRBJ2-7
v_gene: TRBV29-1
d_gene: TRBD1
abundance: -

CDR3nt: TGTGCCAGCTCACCTATACAAGAGACCCAGTACTTC
CDR3aa: CASSPIQETQYF
j_gene: TRBJ2-5
v_gene: TRBV18
d_gene: -
abundance: few

CDR3nt: TGTGCCAGCAGCTTGCCCTCTTCACCCCTCCACTTT
CDR3aa: CASSLPSSPLHF
j_gene: TRBJ1-6
v_gene: TRBV5-4
d_gene: -
abundance: -

CDR3nt: TGTGCCAGCAGCTTAAAGGGGCGGGGCCTCACAGATACGCAGTATTTT
CDR3aa: CASSLKGRGLTDTQYF
j_gene: TRBJ2-3
v_gene: TRBV5-4
d_gene: -
abundance: -

CDR3nt: TGTGCCAGCAGCACGACTAGCGGAACGAACACCGGGGAGCTGTTTTTT
CDR3aa: CASSTTSGTNTGELFF
j_gene: TRBJ2-2
v_gene: TRBV11-2
d_gene: TRBD2
abundance: once

CDR3nt: TGTGCCAGCAGTCCGATGACAGGGCCCTCCACAGATACGCAGTATTTT
CDR3aa: CASSPMTGPSTDTQYF
j_gene: TRBJ2-3
v_gene: TRBV27
d_gene: TRBD1
abundance: -

CDR3nt: TGTGCCAGCAGTTCCCCCCGGGGCTACGAGCAGTACTTC
CDR3aa: CASSSPRGYEQYF
j_gene: TRBJ2-7
v_gene: TRBV6-5
d_gene: -
abundance: -

CDR3nt: TGTGCCAGCAGCGTCCGGAGTATACCCTACGAGCAGTACTTC
CDR3aa: CASSVRSIPYEQYF
j_gene: TRBJ2-7
v_gene: TRBV9
d_gene: -
abundance: few

CDR3nt: TGTGCCAGCAGCTTGACTAGCGGGCCAGGAGATACGCAGTATTTT
CDR3aa: CASSLTSGPGDTQYF
j_gene: TRBJ2-3
v_gene: TRBV5-6
d_gene: TRBD2
abundance: few

CDR3nt: TGTGCCAGTAGTATTGGCGGGAGCACCGAGACCCAGTACTTC
CDR3aa: CASSIGGSTETQYF
j_gene: TRBJ2-5
v_gene: TRBV19
d_gene: TRBD2
abundance: once

CDR3nt: TGTGCCAGCAGCAGACCTAGCGGGAGGGCTACAGATACGCAGTATTTT
CDR3aa: CASSRPSGRATDTQYF
j_gene: TRBJ2-3
v_gene: TRBV21-1
d_gene: -
abundance: once

CDR3nt: TGCGCCAGCAGTGAGTCGAGAAACTATGGCTACACCTTC
CDR3aa: CASSESRNYGYTF
j_gene: TRBJ1-2
v_gene: TRBV10-1
d_gene: -
abundance: -

CDR3nt: TGTGCCAGCAGCCCCACAGGGCCCGCCTACAATGAGCAGTTCTTC
CDR3aa: CASSPTGPAYNEQFF
j_gene: TRBJ2-1
v_gene: TRBV6-5
d_gene: -
abundance: once

CDR3nt: TGTGCCACTAAGGGACTAGCGGGAGCCAATGAGCAGTTCTTC
CDR3aa: CATKGLAGANEQFF
j_gene: TRBJ2-1
v_gene: TRBV19
d_gene: TRBD2
abundance: -

CDR3nt: TGTGCCAGCAGCTTCGGCAGGGGCGATGAGCAGTTCTTC
CDR3aa: CASSFGRGDEQFF
j_gene: TRBJ2-1
v_gene: TRBV7-3
d_gene: -
abundance: -

CDR3nt: TGTGCCAGCAGCTTACGACCGGGACAGGGCACAGATACGCAGTATTTT
CDR3aa: CASSLRPGQGTDTQYF
j_gene: TRBJ2-3
v_gene: TRBV7-8
d_gene: TRBD1
abundance: -

CDR3nt: TGTGCCAGCTCTAGCGCCACAAACGAGCAGTACTTC
CDR3aa: CASSSATNEQYF
j_gene: TRBJ2-7
v_gene: TRBV18
d_gene: -
abundance: -

CDR3nt: TGTGCCAGCAGCCCGGGACAGCGCCAAGAGACCCAGTACTTC
CDR3aa: CASSPGQRQETQYF
j_gene: TRBJ2-5
v_gene: TRBV7-2
d_gene: TRBD1
abundance: -

CDR3nt: TGTGCCAGCAGTGTGACAGTTTACAGCAATCAGCCCCAGCATTTT
CDR3aa: CASSVTVYSNQPQHF
j_gene: TRBJ1-5
v_gene: TRBV6-1
d_gene: -
abundance: -

CDR3nt: TGTGCCAGCAGCTTGGTCCTAGCGGGAGTCAACACCGGGGAGCTGTTTTTT
CDR3aa: CASSLVLAGVNTGELFF
j_gene: TRBJ2-2
v_gene: TRBV5-4
d_gene: TRBD2
abundance: -

CDR3nt: TGTGCCAGCAGCGTAAGCCCTAGCGGGAGCGTTACCGGGGAGCTGTTTTTT
CDR3aa: CASSVSPSGSVTGELFF
j_gene: TRBJ2-2
v_gene: TRBV9
d_gene: TRBD2
abundance: -

CDR3nt: TGTGCCAGCAGTCTGGAGACAGGGCATTCACCCCTCCACTTT
CDR3aa: CASSLETGHSPLHF
j_gene: TRBJ1-6
v_gene: TRBV6-1
d_gene: TRBD1
abundance: -

CDR3nt: TGCGCCAGCAGCCAAGTTGAGACAGACAACACTGAAGCTTTCTTT
CDR3aa: CASSQVETDNTEAFF
j_gene: TRBJ1-1
v_gene: TRBV4-3
d_gene: -
abundance: -

CDR3nt: TGCAGTGCTCAGGGGAACACTGAAGCTTTCTTT
CDR3aa: CSAQGNTEAFF
j_gene: TRBJ1-1
v_gene: TRBV20-1
d_gene: -
abundance: few

CDR3nt: TGTGCCAGCAGCGTGGACAGGGGGCTTTTGAATGAGCAGTTCTTC
CDR3aa: CASSVDRGLLNEQFF
j_gene: TRBJ2-1
v_gene: TRBV2
d_gene: TRBD1
abundance: few

CDR3nt: TGTGCCAGCAGCAGACAGGGAATTGTGAACACTGAAGCTTTCTTT
CDR3aa: CASSRQGIVNTEAFF
j_gene: TRBJ1-1
v_gene: TRBV7-2
d_gene: TRBD1
abundance: -

CDR3nt: TGTGCCAGTATAGGCGCCCGGGGCAATCAGCCCCAGCATTTT
CDR3aa: CASIGARGNQPQHF
j_gene: TRBJ1-5
v_gene: TRBV19
d_gene: -
abundance: once